This T cell receptor (beta chain) was sequenced in a study of blood T cell repertoires in COVID-19. Study-wide background: Nucleic acid was either cDNA or gDNA, and it came from T cells, B-cell-depleted T cells, or PBMCs.

There are 11 residues in the CDR3. V lost 5 bases, J lost 7 bases, and 11 bases lay in between. The germline V gene has CDR1 DFQATT and CDR2 SNEGSKA (reference sequence). Authors' data handling: Researchers report that nucleated cell counts were estimated from reference gene primer amplification. The repertoire was sequenced with immunoSEQ multiplex PCR; TCRdb's copy has only in-frame clones and lacks some. D and trimming were read from the DNA, whereas the V and J calls and clone size are those reported in that table. Of around 470,000 clones in the sample, roughly nine tenths were seen once. Seattle researchers signed up patients amid active infection and tracked them longitudinally.

The chain employs TRBV20-1 and TRBJ1-1; D is ambiguous. This sequence originates from a man younger than 35 with COVID-19, enrolled during active disease. Material: peripheral blood. This chain's CDR3 is CSAGSLGEAFF. CDR3 in DNA: TGCAGTGCTGGGAGCCTAGGTGAAGCTTTCTTT.